Given below is one T cell receptor beta chain in context. Its target is unknown. V lost 6 bases and J lost 4, with 10 bases in between. Germline assignment: CDR1 MDHEN and CDR2 SYDVKM. CDR3 length: 13 residues. PCR employed 60 Vbeta and 13 Jbeta primers. Libraries were prepared by immunoSEQ multiplex PCR; TCRdb keeps only in-frame clonotypes and omits some of them. Of some 150,000 clones detected, 70% to 80% appear once; the ten largest clones hold 1.3% to 1.5%. The sample originates from a study of cytomegalovirus exposure and HLA in healthy donors. The study's findings and limits: Accurate prediction of HLA-A and HLA-B alleles (for most subjects) was reportedly achieved from TCR beta sequences. By a later analysis, the bulk of CMV-associated TCR beta chains appeared HLA-restricted.

The source of this sequence is a man aged 60 to 75 in good health and CMV-seronegative. The genes are TRBV28 and TRBJ1-5, with D maybe TRBD1 (6 bases). What was sequenced was PBMCs. CDR3 sequence: CASSRRGNQPQHF. Written as DNA, the CDR3 is TGTGCCAGCAGCCGAAGGGGGAATCAGCCCCAGCATTTT.